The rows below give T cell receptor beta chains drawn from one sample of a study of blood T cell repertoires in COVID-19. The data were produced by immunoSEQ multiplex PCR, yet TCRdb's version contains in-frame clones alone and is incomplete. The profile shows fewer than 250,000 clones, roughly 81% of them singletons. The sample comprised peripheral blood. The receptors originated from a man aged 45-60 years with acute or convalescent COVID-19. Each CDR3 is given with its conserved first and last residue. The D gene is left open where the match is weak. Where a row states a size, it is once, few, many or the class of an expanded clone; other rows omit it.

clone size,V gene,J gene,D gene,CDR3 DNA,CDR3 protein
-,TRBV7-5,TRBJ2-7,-,TGTGCCAGAAGCCCCGCTGGCAGTCAGGGGGTAAACGAGCAGTACTTC,CARSPAGSQGVNEQYF
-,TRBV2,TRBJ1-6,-,TGTGCCAGCAGTGATTTGCAGGGGAATTCACCCCTCCACTTT,CASSDLQGNSPLHF
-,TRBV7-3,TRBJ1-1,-,TGTGCCAGCAGCTTAACGGCGGGAGCTGAAGCTTTCTTT,CASSLTAGAEAFF
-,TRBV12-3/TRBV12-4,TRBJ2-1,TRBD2,TGTGCCAGCAGCTCTCGGGGGGATACTGAGCAGTTCTTC,CASSSRGDTEQFF
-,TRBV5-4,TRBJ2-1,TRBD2,TGTGCCAGCAGCCCGGGACTAGCGGGAAGGAATGAGCAGTTCTTC,CASSPGLAGRNEQFF
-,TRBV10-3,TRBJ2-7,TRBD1,TGTGCCATCAGTGATTCGGGGACAGGGGTCTACGAGCAGTACTTC,CAISDSGTGVYEQYF
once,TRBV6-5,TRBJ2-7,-,TGTGCCACGATGAACTACTACGAGCAGTACTTC,CATMNYYEQYF
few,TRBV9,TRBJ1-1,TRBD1,TGTGCCAGCAGCGTAGAGGAGCTGATGGCAGGGGGCCTCTTTTCTGAAGCTTTCTTT,CASSVEELMAGGLFSEAFF
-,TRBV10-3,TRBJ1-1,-,TGTGCCATCTGTCAGGGGAACACTGAAGCTTTCTTT,CAICQGNTEAFF
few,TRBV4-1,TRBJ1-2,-,TGCGCCAGCAGCCCCGGGGTGTACGGCTACACCTTC,CASSPGVYGYTF
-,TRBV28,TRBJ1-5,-,TGTGCCAGCAGATACGCAGGGATTTTGGGACAGCCCCAGCATTTT,CASRYAGILGQPQHF
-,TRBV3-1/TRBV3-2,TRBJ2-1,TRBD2,TGTGCCAGCAGCCAACAACTAGCGGGGGGGACGCAGTTCTTC,CASSQQLAGGTQFF
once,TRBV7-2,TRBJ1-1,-,TGTGCCAGCAGCTCGTACAGGGCATTGAACACTGAAGCTTTCTTT,CASSSYRALNTEAFF
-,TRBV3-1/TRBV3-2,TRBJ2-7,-,TGTGCCAGCAGCCCCGGGCAGGGGGGATCCTACGAGCAGTACTTC,CASSPGQGGSYEQYF
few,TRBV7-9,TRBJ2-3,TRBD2,TGTGCCAGCAGCCTCCAACTAGCGGGAGTCTCAGATACGCAGTATTTT,CASSLQLAGVSDTQYF
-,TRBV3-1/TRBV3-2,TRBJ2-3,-,TGTGCCAGCAGCCCAGGGCGGATTGGAACAGATACGCAGTATTTT,CASSPGRIGTDTQYF
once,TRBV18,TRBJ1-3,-,TGTGCCAGCTCACCTCCAGGGGTTGGCTCTGGAAACACCATATATTTT,CASSPPGVGSGNTIYF
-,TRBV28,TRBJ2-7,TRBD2,TGTGCCAGCAGGAGGACTAGCGGGACCTCCTACGAGCAGTACTTC,CASRRTSGTSYEQYF
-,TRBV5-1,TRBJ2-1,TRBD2,TGCGCCAGCAGCTTGGTGGTGACTAGCGCCGATAATGAGCAGTTCTTC,CASSLVVTSADNEQFF
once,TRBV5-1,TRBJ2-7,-,TGCGCCAGCAGCGTCCGGGACTCAAAAAGCTCCTACGAGCAGTACTTC,CASSVRDSKSSYEQYF
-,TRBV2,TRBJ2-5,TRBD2,TGTGCCAGCAGTGTCAGCGGGAGGGCTGGGGAGACCCAGTACTTC,CASSVSGRAGETQYF
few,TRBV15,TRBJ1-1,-,TGTGCCACCAGCAGAGCTTACACTGAAGCTTTCTTT,CATSRAYTEAFF
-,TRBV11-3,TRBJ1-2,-,TGTGCCAGCAGCGACAGGATCTATGGCTACACCTTC,CASSDRIYGYTF
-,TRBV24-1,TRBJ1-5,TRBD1,TGTGCCACCAGTGCACCGGGGCCAGGGGGCAACAATCAGCCCCAGCATTTT,CATSAPGPGGNNQPQHF
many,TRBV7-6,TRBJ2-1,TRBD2,TGTGCCAGCAGCTTAGGGCTAGCGGGGGACAATGAGCAGTTCTTC,CASSLGLAGDNEQFF
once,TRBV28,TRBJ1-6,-,TGTGCCAGCACCTTAGGGGGGGGATCACCCCTCCACTTT,CASTLGGGSPLHF
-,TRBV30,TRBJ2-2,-,TGTGCCTGGAGGAGAACCGGGGAGCTGTTTTTT,CAWRRTGELFF
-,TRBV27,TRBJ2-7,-,TGTGCCAGCAGTTCCGGGAGCTCCTACGAGCAGTACTTC,CASSSGSSYEQYF
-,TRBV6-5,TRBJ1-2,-,TGTGCCAGCAGTCTCTTGACAGGAGATGGCTACACCTTC,CASSLLTGDGYTF
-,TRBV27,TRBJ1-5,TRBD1,TGTGCCAGCAGTCGACAGGGTCTTAATCAGCCCCAGCATTTT,CASSRQGLNQPQHF
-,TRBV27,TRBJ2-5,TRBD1,TGTGCCAGCAGTCCCGAGGGACAGGGGGAGACCCAGTACTTC,CASSPEGQGETQYF
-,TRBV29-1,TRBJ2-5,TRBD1,TGCAGCGAGACGACAGGGGGAGAAGAGACCCAGTACTTC,CSETTGGEETQYF
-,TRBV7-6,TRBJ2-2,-,TGTGCCAGCAGCTCTCAGGGGGGTGCCACCGGGGAGCTGTTTTTT,CASSSQGGATGELFF
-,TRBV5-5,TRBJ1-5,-,TGTGCCAGCAGCTTCGGGGGGCTAAATCAGCCCCAGCATTTT,CASSFGGLNQPQHF
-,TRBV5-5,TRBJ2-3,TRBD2,TGTGCCAGCAGCCACGGACTAGTAGATACGCAGTATTTT,CASSHGLVDTQYF
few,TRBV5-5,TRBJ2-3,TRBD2,TGTGCCAGCACCTTAGCGGGAGACTCAGATACGCAGTATTTT,CASTLAGDSDTQYF
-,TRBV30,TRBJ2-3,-,TGTGCCTGGAGTGTACAAGCAGATACGCAGTATTTT,CAWSVQADTQYF
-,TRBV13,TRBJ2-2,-,TGTGCCAGCAGCTTATGGGGGGTGAGCACCGGGGAGCTGTTTTTT,CASSLWGVSTGELFF
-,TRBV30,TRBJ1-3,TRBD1,TGTGCCTGGAGTCGGGGACAGCAAAACACCATATATTTT,CAWSRGQQNTIYF
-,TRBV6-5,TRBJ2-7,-,TGTGCCAGCAGTTACGTGAACAGGGTCGACGAGCAGTACTTC,CASSYVNRVDEQYF
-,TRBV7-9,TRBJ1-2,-,TGTGCCAGCGGTACACAGGGCCACTATGGCTACACCTTC,CASGTQGHYGYTF
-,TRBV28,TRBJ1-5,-,TGTGCCAGCAGTTTAATGGCGGCGCCCCAGCATTTT,CASSLMAAPQHF
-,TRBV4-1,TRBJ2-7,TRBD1,TGCGCCAGCAGCCCTAACCGGGACAGTCAACCCTACGAGCAGTACTTC,CASSPNRDSQPYEQYF
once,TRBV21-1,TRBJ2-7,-,TGTGCCAGCCCCTCTCCTGGGGCACTTGTCACCTACGAGCAGTACTTC,CASPSPGALVTYEQYF
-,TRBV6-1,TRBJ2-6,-,TGTGCCAGCAGTGAAATCGGAACAGTCTCTGGGGCCAACGTCCTGACTTTC,CASSEIGTVSGANVLTF
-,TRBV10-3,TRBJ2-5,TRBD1,TGTGCCATCAGCTGGGACAGTCAGACCCAGTACTTC,CAISWDSQTQYF
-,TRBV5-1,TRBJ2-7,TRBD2,TGCGCCAGCAGCTTGGGGGGACTAGCGGGAGGTAGAGAGCAGTACTTC,CASSLGGLAGGREQYF
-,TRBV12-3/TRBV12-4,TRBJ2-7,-,TGTGCCAGCAGTTTAGGGAGTTACGAGCAGTACTTC,CASSLGSYEQYF
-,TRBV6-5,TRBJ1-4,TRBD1,TGTGCCACCACTTTTGCCCGGACAGGTCTGGAAAAACTGTTTTTT,CATTFARTGLEKLFF